These 7 T cell receptor beta chains were sequenced from one sample in a study of CD8 T cells in Susac syndrome. Random hexamers primed reverse transcription of about 0.45 to 1 ug RNA. Via MiXCR, TCRdb re-called the immunoSEQ multiplex PCR reads, giving one row per CDR3 protein. The sample records about 300,000 distinct CDR3 sequences, 80% to 90% being singletons. Sequenced sample: CD8+ T cells from PBMCs. The receptor source for this set is a human donor with multiple sclerosis.

The V call is TRBV13, the J call TRBJ2-3; D may be TRBD1 (6 bases). Germline-derived CDR1 and CDR2 are PRHDT and FYEKMQ (reference sequence). This CDR3 is built from 14 residues. V was clipped by 4 bases and J by 6 bases, with 14 bases between them. The CDR3 bases are TGTGCCAGCAGCTCTAGGGGGACCGTGGATACGCAGTATTTT. Its translation: CASSSRGTVDTQYF.

The V call is TRBV5-4, the J call TRBJ2-2, with D possibly being TRBD2 (6 bases). This CDR3 spans 13 amino acids. CDR1 and CDR2 (germline): SGHNT, YYREEE (reference sequence). V was shortened by 2 bases and J by 6 bases, with 8 bases between the two germline ends. In nucleotides, the CDR3 is TGTGCCAGCAGCTTTGGGGAGGCCGGGGAGCTGTTTTTT. Translating gives CASSFGEAGELFF.

In regard to this clonotype: One end of the junction does not line up with germline, which may come from a read error. This chain uses TRBV29-1 with TRBJ2-1; TRBD1 is a possible D gene (5 bases). The CDR3 is made up of 11 amino acids. CDR1 is SQVTM and CDR2 is ANQGSEA in the germline V gene. The CDR3 DNA sequence: TGCAGCGTTGAATTACGAGAAGGCGCAGGGTTC. This translates into CSVELREGAGF.

The chain links TRBV6-1 to TRBJ1-1; D is uncertain. The CDR3 contains 13 residues. Germline loops: CDR1 MNHNS, CDR2 SASEGT. Trimming cost V 6 bases and J 0 bases, with 8 bases left between them. The CDR3: CASREGVNTEAFF. The CDR3 DNA sequence: TGTGCCAGCAGGGAGGGAGTGAACACTGAAGCTTTCTTT.

CDR3 sequence (DNA): TGCAGCGTTGTTATAGCGGGAGAGCTCTACGAGCAGTACTTC. It translates to CSVVIAGELYEQYF. This chain links TRBV29-1 with TRBJ2-7, with 9 bases that match TRBD2. The V and J ends lost 4 bases and 3 bases, in that order; junction bases with no gene match: 7. This CDR3 is built from 14 residues. CDR1 is SQVTM, CDR2 ANQGSEA, per germline.

The rearrangement uses TRBV7-9 and TRBJ2-1; no clear D gene. Germline CDR1 SEHNR, CDR2 FQNEAQ (reference sequence). Trimming pared 8 bases from V and 6 bases from J, leaving 11 bases between. This CDR3 is built from 12 residues. The CDR3 protein is CASFQTPNEQFF. The DNA of the CDR3 is TGTGCCAGCTTCCAGACCCCCAATGAGCAGTTCTTC. Full variable domain (missing parts from reference TRBV7-9 and TRBJ2-1): DTGVSQNPRHKITKRGQNVTFRCDPISEHNRLYWYRQTLGQGPEFLTYFQNEAQLEKSRLLSDRFSAERPKGSFSTLEIQRTEQGDSAMYLCASFQTPNEQFFGPGTRLTVL.

The chain carries TRBV29-1 and TRBJ1-1; D not certain. The CDR3 totals 12 residues. Germline CDR1 reads SQVTM; CDR2 reads ANQGSEA. The V end was cut by 7 bases, the J end by 0 bases, with 9 bases between. DNA for the CDR3: TGCAGCGCCGGTCGGGTGAACACTGAAGCTTTCTTT. It is translated as CSAGRVNTEAFF.